This T cell receptor beta chain was captured by sequencing in a study of tumor and adjacent non-tumor tissue in lung cancer (dated by TCRdb to the late 2010s). Regarding the complete study: Patients with adenocarcinoma (roughly 12), squamous cell carcinoma (2) and small cell lung cancer (1) were included in the cohort. Among the roughly 15 patients, ages ranged from roughly 31 to 76 years, approximately 10 were men and 5 were women, and disease was TNM stage I to III. In total, sequencing yielded approximately 130,000,000 productive TCRbeta reads, which works out to an average of approximately 4 million reads per sample. For each patient, one tumor sample and one normal lung sample were taken, giving roughly 30 paired specimens that underwent TCRbeta CDR3 sequencing. The study compared bulk TCRbeta repertoires between lung tumor tissue and matched distant non-tumor lung tissue from 15 or so lung cancer patients. Paper-wide results and their limitations: Neither the sequencing platform nor unique molecular identifiers are named or mentioned anywhere in the methods. The top 100 clones made up a significantly larger cumulative share of the repertoire in normal lung than in tumor tissue. TCR diversity was significantly higher in younger patients, and greater tumor TCR diversity was associated with shorter overall survival and shorter disease-free survival. The cohort had only around 14 patients, and the authors noted that larger samples and more detailed clinical data are needed. Peripheral blood was not sequenced, so blood TCRbeta repertoires in these lung cancer patients were not examined. Tumor tissue showed significantly higher TCR diversity (inverse Simpson) than normal lung tissue, at 431.37 vs 166.20 (P = 0.0075, Mann-Whitney U test).

The CDR3, cysteine through phenylalanine, is 17 amino acids long. The read is trimmed to its CDR3 DNA, 51 bases read in frame from base 1. Reading the germline V gene gives CDR1 MDHEN and CDR2 SYDVKM. Libraries were prepared through multiplex PCR. The listed sequencing device is Illumina HiSeq 2500. TCRbeta libraries were constructed through three rounds of nested PCR with primers (Table S4) according to protocols adapted from ARM-PCR. Before sequencing, PCR products of 200-500 bp were excised from the gel and purified with the QIAquick gel extraction kit. The published analysis was carried out like this. Trimmomatic was used to clean the reads, FLASH was used to merge the reads into complete CDR3 sequences, and MiTCR was used to assign the reads to V(D)J germline segments. VDJtools was used to compute clonal diversity as the inverse Simpson's index. A read counted as productive if the sequence was in-frame and lacked a premature stop codon. TCRdb cleaned the public reads at Q25 with fastp, built clones with MiXCR and kept in-frame beta chains. Rows with one shared CDR3 protein collapse into an entry with the most common genes and DNA. V and J calls and clone size were set by TCRdb, not the authors. Recorded for this sample are about 75,000 distinct CDR3 sequences; roughly 73% of them occurred a single time. The ten largest clones represent less than 15% of the sample.

Concerning this clonotype: Its antigen is currently not known. A junction boundary mismatches the germline segment, possibly from a read error.

RNA was extracted from bulk unsorted tissue and checked for quality with a NanoDrop ND-1000 and an Agilent 2100. The donors were newly diagnosed lung cancer patients admitted for thoracic surgery in China from August to November 2014 who had not received prior chemotherapy. The study excluded patients who had received radiotherapy or chemotherapy before or who had another cancer at the same time. Pieces of surgical tissue measuring roughly 1-2.2 cm3 were kept in RNAlater solution and held at -80 degrees C until needed. In this chain, TRBV28 is recombined with TRBJ1-2, and TRBD1 aligns with 7 junction nucleotides. The receptor was isolated from a woman in her forties or fifties with non-small cell lung cancer. The sample consisted of lung tumor tissue. The CDR3 is CASRYPDGTVNNYDYTF. The DNA sequence is as follows: TGTGCCAGCAGATATCCCGACGGGACAGTAAATAACTATGACTACACCTTC.